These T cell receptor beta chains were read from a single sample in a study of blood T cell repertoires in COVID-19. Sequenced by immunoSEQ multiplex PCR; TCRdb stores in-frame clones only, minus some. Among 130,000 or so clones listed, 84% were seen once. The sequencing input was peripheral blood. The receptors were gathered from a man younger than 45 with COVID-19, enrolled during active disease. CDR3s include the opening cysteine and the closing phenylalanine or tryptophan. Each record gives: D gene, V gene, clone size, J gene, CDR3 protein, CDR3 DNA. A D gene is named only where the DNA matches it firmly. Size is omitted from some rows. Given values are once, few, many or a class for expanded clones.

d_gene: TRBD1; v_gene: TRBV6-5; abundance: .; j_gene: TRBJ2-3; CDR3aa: CASGTGDSSTDTQYF; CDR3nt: TGTGCCAGCGGGACAGGTGATTCTAGCACAGATACGCAGTATTTT
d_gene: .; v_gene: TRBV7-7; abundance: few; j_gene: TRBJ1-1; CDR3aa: CASSLGQNTEAFF; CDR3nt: TGTGCTAGCAGCTTAGGACAGAACACTGAAGCTTTCTTT
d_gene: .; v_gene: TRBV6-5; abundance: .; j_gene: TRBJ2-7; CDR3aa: CASSYQGGPYEQYF; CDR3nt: TGTGCCAGCAGTTACCAGGGGGGCCCCTACGAGCAGTACTTC
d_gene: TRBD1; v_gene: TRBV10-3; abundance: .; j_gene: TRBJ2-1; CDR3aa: CAISGQGSGEQFF; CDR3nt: TGTGCCATCAGTGGACAGGGATCGGGTGAGCAGTTCTTC
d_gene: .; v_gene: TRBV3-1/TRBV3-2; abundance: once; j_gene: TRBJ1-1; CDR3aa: CASSQEATRRWNTEAFF; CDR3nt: TGTGCCAGCAGCCAAGAGGCCACACGGCGGTGGAACACTGAAGCTTTCTTT
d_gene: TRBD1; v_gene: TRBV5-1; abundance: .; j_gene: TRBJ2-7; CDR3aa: CASSLRTGGGSEQYF; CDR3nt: TGCGCCAGCAGCTTGAGGACAGGGGGAGGGTCCGAGCAGTACTTC
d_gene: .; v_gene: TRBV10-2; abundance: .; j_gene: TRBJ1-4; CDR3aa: CASRHNEKLFF; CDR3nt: TGCGCCAGTCGACATAATGAAAAACTGTTTTTT
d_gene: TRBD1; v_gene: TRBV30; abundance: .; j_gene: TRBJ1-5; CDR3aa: CACDRALANQPQHF; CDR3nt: TGTGCCTGCGACAGGGCCTTAGCGAATCAGCCCCAGCATTTT
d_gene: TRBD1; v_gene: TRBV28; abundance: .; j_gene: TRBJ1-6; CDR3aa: CASSPGQVNSPLHF; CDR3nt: TGTGCCAGCAGTCCCGGACAGGTTAATTCACCCCTCCACTTT
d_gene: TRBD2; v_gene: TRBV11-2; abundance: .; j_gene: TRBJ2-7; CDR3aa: CASSGLAGGPTEEQYF; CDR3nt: TGTGCCAGCAGCGGATTAGCGGGAGGGCCAACGGAAGAGCAGTACTTC
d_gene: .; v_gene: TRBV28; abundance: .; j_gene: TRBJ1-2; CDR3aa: CASRPPQDFYGYTF; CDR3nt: TGTGCCAGCCGCCCCCCTCAGGATTTCTATGGCTACACCTTC
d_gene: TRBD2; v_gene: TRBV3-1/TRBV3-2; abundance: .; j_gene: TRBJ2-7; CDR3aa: CASSLRGTRGGDEQYF; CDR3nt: TGTGCCAGCAGCCTCCGCGGGACTAGGGGCGGTGATGAGCAGTACTTC
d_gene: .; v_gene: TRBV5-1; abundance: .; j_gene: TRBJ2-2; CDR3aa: CASSSYTGELFF; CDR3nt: TGCGCCAGCAGCTCCTACACCGGGGAGCTGTTTTTT
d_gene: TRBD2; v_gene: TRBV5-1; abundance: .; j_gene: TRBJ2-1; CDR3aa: CASSLSGRGGSSYNEQFF; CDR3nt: TGCGCCAGCAGCCTTAGCGGGAGAGGGGGGAGCTCCTACAATGAGCAGTTCTTC
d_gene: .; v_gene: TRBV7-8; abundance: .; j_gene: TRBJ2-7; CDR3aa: CASSLGLANEQYF; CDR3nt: TGTGCCAGCAGCTTAGGGCTAGCTAACGAGCAGTACTTC